These 27 T cell receptor beta chains share one sample of origin, sequenced in a study of CD8+CD57+ T cells in acquired aplastic anemia. The patients chosen for sequencing had shown expansion of CD8+CD57+ cells (detected by flow cytometry). Profiling that covered TCR beta VDJ and CDR3 relied on genomic DNA as its template. TCRdb processed the reads anew with MiXCR; each CDR3 protein has one entry. This sample has 180,000 or so distinct CDR3 sequences; nearly 65% occur once, and the top ten carry 42%. The sequenced material came from sorted CD4+, CD8+, or CD8+CD57+ T cells (not recorded which) from PBMCs. These receptors came from a human donor with aplastic anemia.

This clonotype was recorded once. The rearrangement joins TRBV7-9 to TRBJ1-1; 9 bases line up with TRBD1. There are 14 residues in the CDR3. The J segment lost 8 bases and the V segment lost 5 bases, leaving 9 bases of the junction unmatched. Germline values: CDR1 SEHNR, CDR2 FQNEAQ (reference sequence). The CDR3 sequence is CASSEDRGLSEAFF. The DNA for the CDR3 is TGTGCCAGCAGCGAGGACAGGGGTCTATCCGAAGCTTTCTTT.

The table lists this clonotype with a few counts. The chain employs TRBV29-1 and TRBJ2-1, with a weak D call TRBD1 (5 bases). V was trimmed by 5 bases and J by 7 bases, leaving 12 bases between them. The CDR3 contains 12 residues. Germline loops: CDR1 SQVTM, CDR2 ANQGSEA. CDR3 DNA sequence: TGCAGCGTTCGCCAGGGCGGAAATGAGCAGTTCTTC. Translating gives CSVRQGGNEQFF.

This clonotype has only a few counts. The gene calls are TRBV7-8 and TRBJ2-7; 12 nucleotides agree with TRBD1. V lost 2 bases, J lost 11 bases, and 10 bases stayed unmatched. The CDR3 consists of 15 residues. Germline lookup yields CDR1 SGHVS and CDR2 FQNEAQ. The CDR3 sequence is CASSLFGTGGAGEYF. Written as DNA, the CDR3 is TGTGCCAGCAGCTTATTCGGGACAGGGGGCGCAGGGGAGTACTTC.

There are a few counts of this clonotype. The chain couples TRBV14 to TRBJ1-6; no clear D. The CDR3 has 13 residues. The germline gives CDR1 SGHDN, CDR2 FVKESK. V lost 1 base, J lost 11 bases, and 9 bases lay in between. CDR3 loop: CASSQVRRTPLHF. The CDR3 coding sequence is TGTGCCAGCAGCCAAGTGCGCAGGACACCCCTCCACTTT. Variable domain in full (rest from reference TRBV14 and TRBJ1-6): EAGVTQFPSHSVIEKGQTVTLRCDPISGHDNLYWYRRVMGKEIKFLLHFVKESKQDESGMPNNRFLAERTGGTYSTLKVQPAELEDSGVYFCASSQVRRTPLHFGNGTRLTVT.

The chain has TRBV15 and TRBJ2-5; tentative D call: TRBD1 (6 bases). The V end lost 6 bases, the J end lost 1 base, and 21 bases lay between the germline ends. The CDR3 extends over 17 amino acids. Germline V lookup: CDR1 LNHNV, CDR2 YYDKDF (reference sequence). The CDR3 DNA follows: TGTGCCACCAGTTTTACTCAGGGGTCTACTTTCCAAGAGACCCAGTACTTC. Its protein is CATSFTQGSTFQETQYF.

The chain uses TRBV7-2 and TRBJ2-1; D is unclear. CDR1 SGHTA and CDR2 FQGNSA come from the germline V gene. The CDR3 has 11 amino acids. Trimming took off 3 bases at V and 10 bases at J, with 7 bases between the two ends. Written as DNA, the CDR3 is TGTGCCAGCAGCTTCGTAGGGGAGCAGTTCTTC. Its translation is CASSFVGEQFF.

The chain recombines TRBV7-9 with TRBJ1-2, with D perhaps TRBD1 (5 bases). CDR1 SEHNR and CDR2 FQNEAQ come from the germline V gene (reference sequence). V was cut by 5 bases and J by 3 bases, with 13 bases left in between. The CDR3 consists of 14 residues. CDR3 in amino acids: CASSRDWRDYGYTF. The DNA for the CDR3 is TGTGCCAGCAGCCGGGACTGGCGAGACTATGGCTACACCTTC.

Details on this clonotype: One end of the junction fails to match germline, which may point to a read error. The V and J genes are TRBV7-3 and TRBJ2-2, with no clear D. CDR1 is SGHTA and CDR2 is FQGTGA in the germline V gene. The CDR3 spans 15 residues. The CDR3 region is CAGSRLEADTGELFF. The CDR3 DNA reads TGTGCCGGCAGCCGTCTCGAGGCGGACACCGGGGAGCTGTTTTTT. The whole variable domain, filled in from reference TRBV7-3 and TRBJ2-2, reads GAGVSQTPSNKVTEKGKYVELRCDPISGHTALYWYRQSLGQGPEFLIYFQGTGAADDSGLPNDRFFAVRPEGSVSTLKIQRTERGDSAVYLCAGSRLEADTGELFFGEGSRLTVL.

Details on this clonotype: A read error may account for a junction end that differs from germline. The chain joins TRBV7-9 to TRBJ1-1; D gene unclear. The CDR3 has 13 residues. Germline-derived CDR1 and CDR2 are SEHNR and FQNEAQ (reference sequence). This CDR3 reads CASSVDVNTEALF. The CDR3 region has the DNA TGTGCCAGCAGCGTGGATGTGAACACTGAAGCTCTCTTT.

The rearrangement links TRBV7-2 to TRBJ2-1, with TRBD2 matching over 8 bases. The CDR3 runs to 16 residues. J gave up 4 bases and V 5 bases, and 10 bases lay outside the gene matches. Per the germline V gene, CDR1 is SGHTA and CDR2 is FQGNSA. The CDR3 loop is CASSPPGVAGYNEQFF. Written as DNA, the CDR3 is TGTGCCAGCAGCCCCCCCGGGGTAGCGGGGTACAATGAGCAGTTCTTC.

The chain joins TRBV25-1 to TRBJ2-2; D is unclear. The CDR3 sequence is 13 residues long. V lost 2 bases and J lost 9, with 10 bases in between. In germline, CDR1 is MGHDK, CDR2 SYGVNS. CDR3 protein: CASSEPGNRELFF. The CDR3 DNA reads as TGTGCCAGCAGTGAACCCGGCAACCGGGAGCTGTTTTTT. The full variable domain, completed using reference TRBV25-1 and TRBJ2-2, is EADIYQTPRYLVIGTGKKITLECSQTMGHDKMYWYQQDPGMELHLIHYSYGVNSTEKGDLSSESTVSRIRTEHFPLTLESARPSHTSQYLCASSEPGNRELFFGEGSRLTVL.

The rearrangement links TRBV9 to TRBJ2-3; 7 bases align to TRBD2. Trimming removed 0 bases from V and 6 bases from J; junction bases left unmatched: 7. This CDR3 has 15 amino acids. CDR1 and CDR2 (germline): SGDLS, YYNGEE. CDR3 amino acids: CASSVGDYRWDTQYF. The CDR3 coding sequence is TGTGCCAGCAGCGTAGGGGACTATAGGTGGGATACGCAGTATTTT.

The chain uses TRBV14 and TRBJ1-2; D gene ambiguous. In germline, CDR1 is SGHDN, CDR2 FVKESK. There are 13 residues in the CDR3. Trimming shortened V by 1 base and J by 0 bases, and 3 bases separated the two germline ends. Here the CDR3 DNA reads TGTGCCAGCAGCCAAGTTCCTAACTATGGCTACACCTTC. Its translation: CASSQVPNYGYTF.

The chain employs TRBV29-1 and TRBJ1-1; tentative D call: TRBD1 (5 bases). The V gene's germline CDR1 is SQVTM and CDR2 ANQGSEA. V was trimmed by 4 bases and J by 0 bases, leaving 18 bases between them. This CDR3 is 16 amino acids long. CDR3 amino acids: CSVVGTLGDVNTEAFF. CDR3 bases: TGCAGCGTTGTCGGTACGTTAGGGGACGTGAACACTGAAGCTTTCTTT.

The chain joins TRBV7-2 to TRBJ2-7; TRBD2 matches at 7 bases. The germline gives CDR1 SGHTA, CDR2 FQGNSA. The CDR3 covers 15 residues. J lost 7 bases, V lost 1 base, and 10 bases had no gene match. CDR3 region: CASSLVGRGLWEQYF. In DNA form, the CDR3 reads TGTGCCAGCAGCTTAGTAGGGAGGGGACTCTGGGAGCAGTACTTC.

The chain uses TRBV19 and TRBJ2-2, with D unresolved. The germline V and J ends were trimmed by 7 bases and 5 bases, with 11 bases remaining between them. There are 13 residues in the CDR3. Germline CDR1 reads LNHDA; CDR2 reads SQIVND (reference sequence). Written as DNA, the CDR3 is TGTGCCAGTAATTCTAGGGATACCGGGGAGCTGTTTTTT. It translates to CASNSRDTGELFF.

This chain connects TRBV7-9 to TRBJ2-3, with 9 bases that match TRBD1. J lost 3 bases, V lost 9 bases, and 7 bases had no gene match. Germline CDR1 and CDR2: SEHNR and FQNEAQ (reference sequence). The CDR3 runs 14 residues. CDR3 region: CASNRQGGTDTQYF. CDR3 DNA sequence: TGTGCCAGTAACCGACAGGGGGGGACAGATACGCAGTATTTT.

J is TRBJ1-1 and V is TRBV2, with D unresolved. V was cut by 3 bases and J by 0 bases, with 17 bases left in between. The CDR3 loop spans 17 amino acids. From germline, CDR1 is SNHLY and CDR2 FYNNEI. The CDR3 nucleotides are TGTGCCAGCAGTGACGGACGCCAGGTGATTATGAACACTGAAGCTTTCTTT. Translating it yields CASSDGRQVIMNTEAFF. Based on the CDR3 plus reference TRBV2 and TRBJ1-1, the full variable domain is EPEVTQTPSHQVTQMGQEVILRCVPISNHLYFYWYRQILGQKVEFLVSFYNNEISEKSEIFDDQFSVERPDGSNFTLKIRSTKLEDSAMYFCASSDGRQVIMNTEAFFGQGTRLTVV.

The chain links TRBV25-1 to TRBJ1-5, with TRBD1 matching over 9 bases. CDR1 MGHDK and CDR2 SYGVNS come from the germline V gene. Germline trimming cut 8 bases from V and 9 bases from J; bases unmatched to any gene: 11. The CDR3 has 14 amino acids. CDR3 DNA sequence: TGTGCCAGCTCGGGACAGGGTGAGGGTCGGCCCCAGCATTTT. It translates to CASSGQGEGRPQHF. Full variable domain (missing parts from reference TRBV25-1 and TRBJ1-5): EADIYQTPRYLVIGTGKKITLECSQTMGHDKMYWYQQDPGMELHLIHYSYGVNSTEKGDLSSESTVSRIRTEHFPLTLESARPSHTSQYLCASSGQGEGRPQHFGDGTRLSIL.

This chain uses TRBV2 with TRBJ2-7, with a tentative D call TRBD1 (6 bases). The CDR3 has 16 amino acids. Per the germline V gene, CDR1 is SNHLY and CDR2 is FYNNEI. Trimming stripped 2 bases from V and 4 bases from J, with 18 bases between. The CDR3 loop reads CASSEIWGLPQYEQYF. CDR3 nucleotide sequence: TGTGCCAGCAGTGAAATCTGGGGGCTTCCTCAATACGAGCAGTACTTC.

This clonotype has only one observation. The chain uses TRBV19 and TRBJ2-7; 7 bases agree with TRBD1. The CDR3 totals 13 residues. V trimming: 9 bases; J trimming: 3 bases; junction bases outside the gene matches: 8. CDR1 and CDR2 (germline): LNHDA, SQIVND (reference sequence). The chain's CDR3 is CARKHGQDYEQYF. As DNA, the CDR3 is TGTGCCAGAAAACACGGACAGGACTACGAGCAGTACTTC.

This clonotype was counted many times. The DNA of the CDR3 is TGTGCCAGCAGCAGCGCGGGGAATTTTGGCTACACCTTC. Translated, it gives CASSSAGNFGYTF. The rearrangement joins TRBV11-2 to TRBJ1-2; D is ambiguous. Germline assignment: CDR1 SGHAT and CDR2 FQNNGV. Trimming stripped 5 bases from V and 7 bases from J, with 14 bases between. CDR3 length equals 13 residues.

The CDR3 loop reads CASSTGTWGYTF. The CDR3 DNA sequence: TGTGCCAGTAGCACCGGGACATGGGGCTACACCTTC. The J gene is TRBJ1-2, the V gene TRBV19; tentative D call: TRBD1 (6 bases). The CDR3 has 12 amino acids. Trimming cost V 6 bases and J 8 bases, with 13 bases left between them. Germline CDR1 reads LNHDA; CDR2 reads SQIVND (reference sequence).

CDR3 residues: CASSLVGGEVRGYTF. The DNA for the CDR3 is TGTGCCAGCAGCTTGGTAGGAGGGGAGGTGCGCGGCTACACCTTC. The V gene is TRBV5-4, the J gene TRBJ1-2; D may be TRBD1 (5 bases). The V gene lost 0 bases and the J gene lost 8 bases, with 17 bases spanning the gap. Germline values: CDR1 SGHNT, CDR2 YYREEE (reference sequence). The CDR3 is 15 residues long.

The sample holds a few counts of this clonotype. This chain connects TRBV15 to TRBJ2-7; TRBD2 is a possible D gene (5 bases). There are 12 residues in the CDR3. CDR1 is LNHNV and CDR2 is YYDKDF in the germline V gene (reference sequence). The germline V and J ends were trimmed by 9 bases and 3 bases, with 12 bases remaining between them. CDR3 protein: CATEATSYEQYF. In nucleotides, the CDR3 is TGTGCCACGGAGGCTACTAGCTACGAGCAGTACTTC.

In its sample, this clonotype was seen many times. The V gene is TRBV12-3 or TRBV12-4, the J gene TRBJ2-2; 7 bases are a match to TRBD1. The CDR3 runs to 12 residues. The junction had 0 bases not matched to a gene; V was cut back by 11 bases and J by 0 bases. Here the CDR3 DNA reads TGTGCCGGACAGGCGAACACCGGGGAGCTGTTTTTT. It yields the protein CAGQANTGELFF.

This clonotype was counted ten times or more. The chain has TRBV7-9 and TRBJ2-7, with D unresolved. Germline-derived CDR1 and CDR2 are SEHNR and FQNEAQ (reference sequence). Deletions cut 1 base from V and 5 bases from J, with 15 bases between. The CDR3 consists of 15 residues. The CDR3 DNA reads TGTGCCAGCAGCTTAGAAGTTAGGCAGCCCCACGAGCAGTACTTC. Protein sequence: CASSLEVRQPHEQYF.